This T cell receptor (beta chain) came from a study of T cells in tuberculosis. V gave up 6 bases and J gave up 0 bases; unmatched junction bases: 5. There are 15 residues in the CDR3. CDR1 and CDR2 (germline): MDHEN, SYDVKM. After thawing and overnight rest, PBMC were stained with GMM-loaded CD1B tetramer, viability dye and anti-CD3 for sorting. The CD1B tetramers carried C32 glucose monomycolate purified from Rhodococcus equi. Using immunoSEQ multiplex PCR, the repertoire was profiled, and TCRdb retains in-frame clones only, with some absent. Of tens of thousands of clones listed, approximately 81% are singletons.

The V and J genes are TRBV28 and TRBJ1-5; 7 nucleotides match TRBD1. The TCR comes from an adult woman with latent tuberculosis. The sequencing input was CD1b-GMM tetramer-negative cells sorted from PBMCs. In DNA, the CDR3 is TGTGCCAGCAGCCCGGGACAGTTTAGCAATCAGCCCCAGCATTTT. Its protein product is CASSPGQFSNQPQHF.